This is a list of T cell receptor beta chains from one sample in a study of cytomegalovirus exposure and HLA in healthy donors. Clones were read by immunoSEQ multiplex PCR, and TCRdb kept only the in-frame ones, dropping some. Of around 110,000 clones listed, about four fifths are singletons. Sequenced input: PBMCs. These receptor sequences come from a man aged 25-45 years in good health and CMV-seropositive. Both conserved end residues are part of each CDR3. The D gene is left open where the match is weak. Not every row has a clone size; where given, it reads once, few, many or a size class.

V gene	J gene	clone size	D gene	CDR3 DNA	CDR3 protein
TRBV6-5	TRBJ1-1	NA	TRBD1	TGTGCCAGCAGTTACGAAGGACAGGGGAACACTGAAGCTTTCTTT	CASSYEGQGNTEAFF
TRBV7-9	TRBJ1-2	NA	TRBD1	TGTGCCAGCAGCCCTCGGGACAGTCCTAACTATGGCTACACCTTC	CASSPRDSPNYGYTF
TRBV5-6	TRBJ2-1	NA	NA	TGTGCCAGCAGCTTGGAAGGGGGCAATGAGCAGTTCTTC	CASSLEGGNEQFF
TRBV5-1	TRBJ2-2	NA	TRBD1	TGCGCCAGCAGCCTCCGGACAGGGCTTTCCACCGGGGAGCTGTTTTTT	CASSLRTGLSTGELFF
TRBV19	TRBJ1-2	NA	NA	TGTGCCAGTAGTATGGGACTACCTAACTATGGCTACACCTTC	CASSMGLPNYGYTF
TRBV2	TRBJ2-6	NA	NA	TGTGCCAGCAGGCGGGACAGTACTGGGGCCAACGTCCTGACTTTC	CASRRDSTGANVLTF
TRBV5-3	TRBJ1-1	NA	NA	TGTGCCAGAAGCACCGAGCAGGGTCGGGCTATTGAAGCTTTCTTT	CARSTEQGRAIEAFF
TRBV5-6	TRBJ2-3	NA	NA	TGTGCCAGCAGCTGGACTTTTCGGGATACGCAGTATTTT	CASSWTFRDTQYF
TRBV5-1	TRBJ1-1	NA	NA	TGCGCCAGCAGCTTGGGGCAGGGGCGCACTGAAGCTTTCTTT	CASSLGQGRTEAFF
TRBV11-3	TRBJ2-3	NA	TRBD1	TGTGCCAGCAGCTTAGGACAGGGAAACACAGATACGCAGTATTTT	CASSLGQGNTDTQYF
TRBV4-2	TRBJ2-1	NA	TRBD2	TGTGCCAGCAGCCGCGGACTAGCGGACTACAATGAGCAGTTCTTC	CASSRGLADYNEQFF
TRBV2	TRBJ2-3	NA	TRBD1	TGTGCCAGCAACTGGGTGGGACAGGGCGGTGATACGCAGTATTTT	CASNWVGQGGDTQYF
TRBV5-1	TRBJ1-1	NA	NA	TGCGCCAGCAGCCATGGGTACACAGGACGTGGAAACACTGAAGCTTTCTTT	CASSHGYTGRGNTEAFF
TRBV6-1	TRBJ2-4	NA	TRBD1	TGTGCCAGCAACCAGGGGGAGACCAAAAACATTCAGTACTTC	CASNQGETKNIQYF
TRBV5-6	TRBJ1-2	NA	NA	TGTGCCAGCAGCTTGCAGGCAAGCTATGGCTACACCTTC	CASSLQASYGYTF
TRBV9	TRBJ1-1	NA	TRBD1	TGTGCCAGCAGCGCGACAGGGGGAACTGAAGCTTTCTTT	CASSATGGTEAFF
TRBV7-9	TRBJ2-3	NA	TRBD2	TGTGCCAGCAGCATCCGACTAGCGGGGGGCGGTTTAAGCACAGATACGCAGTATTTT	CASSIRLAGGGLSTDTQYF
TRBV11-2	TRBJ1-4	few	NA	TGTGCCAGCAGATCCGGGACTGCGGGGTATTCTAGTGGCGAAAAACTGTTTTTT	CASRSGTAGYSSGEKLFF
TRBV5-4	TRBJ2-3	NA	NA	TGTGCCAGCAGTAGGAGAGCGGGTAGTCGGACAGATACGCAGTATTTT	CASSRRAGSRTDTQYF
TRBV7-9	TRBJ1-1	NA	NA	TGTTCCAGCAGCTTAGGTTTCCCAGGGAGGGTGAACACTGAAGCTTTCTTT	CSSSLGFPGRVNTEAFF
TRBV30	TRBJ1-6	NA	TRBD1	TGTGCCTGGAGTGTAACAGGGGATTCACCCCTCCACTTT	CAWSVTGDSPLHF
TRBV15	TRBJ2-3	NA	TRBD2	TGTGCCACCAGCGGGAGAGGGACTAGCGGGGTAGATACGCAGTATTTT	CATSGRGTSGVDTQYF
TRBV2	TRBJ1-1	NA	NA	TGTGCCAGCAGTCTGACAGGGAACACTGAAGCTTTCTTT	CASSLTGNTEAFF
TRBV30	TRBJ1-2	few	NA	TGTGCCTGGAGTGTAGTGTCCAGGGGTGACTATGGCTACACCTTC	CAWSVVSRGDYGYTF
TRBV9	TRBJ1-1	NA	TRBD1	TGTGCCAGCAGCCCCCACGACAGGGCGGTTCCTGAAGCTTTCTTT	CASSPHDRAVPEAFF
TRBV11-2	TRBJ2-3	NA	TRBD2	TGTGCCAGCGCCGCTACCCTAATGGGACTAGCGGGCACAGATACGCAGTATTTT	CASAATLMGLAGTDTQYF
TRBV5-4	TRBJ2-1	NA	TRBD2	TGTGCCAGCGCTGGGACTAGCGGGGGGCCGAGGTACAATGAGCAGTTCTTC	CASAGTSGGPRYNEQFF
TRBV28	TRBJ2-7	NA	NA	TGTGCCAGCAGTTTACCGGGCACAGGGATAACCTACGAGCAGTACTTC	CASSLPGTGITYEQYF
TRBV2	TRBJ2-2	NA	NA	TGTGCCAGCAGTCTAGACGGGACTTCGAACACCGGGGAGCTGTTTTTT	CASSLDGTSNTGELFF
TRBV5-1	TRBJ2-3	NA	NA	TGCGCCAGCAGCTTGGTGGGGGGTGGTACAGATACGCAGTATTTT	CASSLVGGGTDTQYF
TRBV28	TRBJ1-5	NA	NA	TGTGCCAGCACCCGGAGAGGAGGCCAGCCCCAGCATTTT	CASTRRGGQPQHF
TRBV7-9	TRBJ2-5	NA	TRBD2	TGTGCCAGCAGCTTTTCCGACTGGCGGGGGCAAGAGACCCAGTACTTC	CASSFSDWRGQETQYF
TRBV18	TRBJ1-3	NA	NA	TGTGCCAGCTCAGTATTGACAGGATCTGGAAACACCATATATTTT	CASSVLTGSGNTIYF
TRBV2	TRBJ1-6	NA	TRBD1	TGTGCCAGCAGACCCGACAGGGGCTATAATTCACCCCTCCACTTT	CASRPDRGYNSPLHF
TRBV6-5	TRBJ1-4	once	NA	TGTGCCAGCAGTGCCGGGACTCATAATGAAAAACTGTTTTTT	CASSAGTHNEKLFF
TRBV28	TRBJ2-2	NA	NA	TGTGCCAGCATCGGTACAGGGACCGGGGAGCTGTTTTTT	CASIGTGTGELFF
TRBV14	TRBJ1-1	NA	TRBD1	TGTGCCAGCAGCCCCACGCTTCCCGGGACAGGGCGGACTGAAGCTTTCTTT	CASSPTLPGTGRTEAFF
TRBV6-6	TRBJ1-3	NA	NA	TGTGCCAGTCCGAGACCAGGGAACACGAACACCATATATTTT	CASPRPGNTNTIYF
TRBV6-5	TRBJ1-1	few	NA	TGTGCCAGCACCATTTTACAGGGAACTGAAGCTTTCTTT	CASTILQGTEAFF
TRBV5-1	TRBJ1-2	NA	TRBD1	TGCGCCAGCAGCATCGCTGGGACAGGGGATAGGTATGGCTACACCTTC	CASSIAGTGDRYGYTF
TRBV18	TRBJ2-2	NA	TRBD1	TGTGCCAGCTCACCGCCCGGGACAGCGAACACCGGGGAGCTGTTTTTT	CASSPPGTANTGELFF